This T cell receptor beta chain is from a study of tumor and adjacent non-tumor tissue in lung cancer. This CDR3 is 15 amino acids long. TCRbeta libraries were built with three rounds of nested PCR, modified from ARM-PCR. TCRdb passed the multiplex PCR reads through MiXCR, listing each CDR3 protein once. The sample includes 90,000 to 110,000 distinct CDR3 sequences, around 75% of them seen just once. RNA was extracted from bulk tissue without any cell sorting. Points on this clonotype: What it recognizes is unknown. At one of its ends the junction is not consistent with the germline gene, which may arise from a read error.

The study, taken as a whole, reports: Top 100 clones took a larger repertoire share in normal lung.

This TCR derives from a woman aged 60-75 years with non-small cell lung cancer. The chain combines TRBV12-3 or TRBV12-4 with TRBJ1-1; TRBD1 agrees at 9 bases. Sample: lung tumor tissue. CDR3 nucleotide sequence: TGTGCCAGCGGTTTATCCCGGACAGGGGTAGCTGAAGTTTTCTTT. Protein: CASGLSRTGVAEVFF.